This TCR beta chain was captured in a study of T cell repertoires in cytomegalovirus infection. Looking at the study overall: Recently identified HLA-C-restricted and well-studied HLA-B-restricted CMV epitopes were used. Public TCR beta signature analysis indicated the presence of both CMV infection and matching HLA type.

From germline, CDR1 is DFQATT and CDR2 SNEGSKA (reference sequence). V was clipped by 5 bases and J by 6 bases; unmatched bases: 3. The CDR3 contains 13 residues. Note on this clonotype: What it binds is not known.

In TCRdb, the reads were re-called with MiXCR into one record per CDR3 protein. The sample comprises roughly 120,000 distinct CDR3 sequences, over 30% of which are singletons, and under 65% rests with the top ten. This chain links TRBV20-1 with TRBJ2-1; 11 bases are a match to TRBD2. This receptor was obtained from a human donor in good health (CMV status not recorded). Some clones in this sample may be carry-over from other donors' samples. The sequenced sample was CD8+ T cells from cultured PBMCs, obtained from culture after CMV antigen stimulation. CDR3 amino acids: CSASGTSGNEQFF. In DNA form, the CDR3 reads TGCAGTGCTTCCGGGACTAGCGGCAATGAGCAGTTCTTC.